Sequencing of this T cell receptor (beta chain) was carried out in a study of T cell responses to AZD1222 COVID-19 vaccine. Method: immunoSEQ multiplex PCR; TCRdb's copy keeps in-frame clones and lacks some. The top ten clones hold under 2% of a sample with about 100,000 clones, around 90% of them seen once. This CDR3 comprises 13 residues. Germline CDR1 reads SEHNR; CDR2 reads FQNEAQ (reference sequence). The V end lost 5 bases, the J end lost 6 bases, and 12 bases lay between the germline ends. The input for sequencing was peripheral blood, taken on day 0 of AZD1222 vaccination. This TCR derives from an adult in good health. This chain uses TRBV7-9 with TRBJ2-3; the D gene is possibly TRBD2 (5 bases). The CDR3 DNA sequence: TGTGCCAGCAGCCTCTTAGCGAAGGATACGCAGTATTTT. As protein: CASSLLAKDTQYF.